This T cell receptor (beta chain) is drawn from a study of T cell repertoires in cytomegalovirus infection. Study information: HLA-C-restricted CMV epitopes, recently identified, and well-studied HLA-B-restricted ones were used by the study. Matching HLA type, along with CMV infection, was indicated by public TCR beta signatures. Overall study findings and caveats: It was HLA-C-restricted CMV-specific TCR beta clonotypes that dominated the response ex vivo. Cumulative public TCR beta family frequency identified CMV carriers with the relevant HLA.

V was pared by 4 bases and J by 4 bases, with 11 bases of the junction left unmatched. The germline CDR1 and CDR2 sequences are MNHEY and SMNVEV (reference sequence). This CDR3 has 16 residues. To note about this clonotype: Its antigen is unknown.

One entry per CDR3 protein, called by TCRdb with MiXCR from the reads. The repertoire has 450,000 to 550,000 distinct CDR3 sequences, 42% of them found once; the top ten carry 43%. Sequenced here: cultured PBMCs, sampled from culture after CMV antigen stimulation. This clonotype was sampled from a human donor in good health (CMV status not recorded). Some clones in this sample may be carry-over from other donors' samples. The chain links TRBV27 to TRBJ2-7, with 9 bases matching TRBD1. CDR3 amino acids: CASSSTPGQGDYEQYF. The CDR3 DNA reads TGTGCCAGCAGTTCTACCCCGGGACAGGGCGATTACGAGCAGTACTTC.